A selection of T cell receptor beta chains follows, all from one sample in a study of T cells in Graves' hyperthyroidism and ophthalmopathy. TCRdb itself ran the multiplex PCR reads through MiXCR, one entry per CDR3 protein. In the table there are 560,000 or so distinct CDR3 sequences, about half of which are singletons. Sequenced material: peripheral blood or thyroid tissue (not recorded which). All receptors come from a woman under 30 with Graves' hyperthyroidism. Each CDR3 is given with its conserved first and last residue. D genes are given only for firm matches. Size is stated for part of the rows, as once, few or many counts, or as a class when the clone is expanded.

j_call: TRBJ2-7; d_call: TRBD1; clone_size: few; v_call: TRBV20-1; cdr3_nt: TGCAGTGCTAGAGAAGGGACAGACTCCTACGAGCAGTACTTC; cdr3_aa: CSAREGTDSYEQYF
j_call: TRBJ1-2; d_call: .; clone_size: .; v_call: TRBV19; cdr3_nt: TGTGCCAGTAGTACCACCGGGGACGGACTCTATGGCTACACCTTC; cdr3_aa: CASSTTGDGLYGYTF
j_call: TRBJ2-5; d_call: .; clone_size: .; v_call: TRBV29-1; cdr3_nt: TGCACGGCAGCGGAGACCCAGTACTTC; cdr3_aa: CTAAETQYF
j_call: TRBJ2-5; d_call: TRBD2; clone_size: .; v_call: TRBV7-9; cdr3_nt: TGTGCCAGCAGCCAAGGACTAGTTCAAGAGACCCAGTACTTC; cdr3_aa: CASSQGLVQETQYF
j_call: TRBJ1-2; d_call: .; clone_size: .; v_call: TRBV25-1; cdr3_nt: TGTGCCACCATCCGCGGCTACACCTTC; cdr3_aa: CATIRGYTF
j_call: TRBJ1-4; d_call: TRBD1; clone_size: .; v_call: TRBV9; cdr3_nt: TGTGCCAGCGGTCCCCAGGGTGGGACAGGTGAAAAACTGTTTTTT; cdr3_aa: CASGPQGGTGEKLFF
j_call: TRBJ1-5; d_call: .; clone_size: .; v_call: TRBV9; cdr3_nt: TGTGCCAGCAGCGTAGGCGTAGGTAACAATCAGCCCCAGCATTTT; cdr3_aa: CASSVGVGNNQPQHF
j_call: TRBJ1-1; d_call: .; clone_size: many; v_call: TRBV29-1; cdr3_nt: TGCAGCGTTGAAGCAGGACGGGGTGAAGCTTTCTTT; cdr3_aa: CSVEAGRGEAFF
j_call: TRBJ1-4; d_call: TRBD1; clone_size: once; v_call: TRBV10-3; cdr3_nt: TGTGCCATCAGTCGAGGGGGCGAAGAAAAACTGTTTTTT; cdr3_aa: CAISRGGEEKLFF
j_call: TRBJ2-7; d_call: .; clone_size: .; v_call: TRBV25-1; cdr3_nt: TGTGCCAGCAGTGAAGGTGTCCTGGGTTACGAGCAGTACTTC; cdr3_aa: CASSEGVLGYEQYF
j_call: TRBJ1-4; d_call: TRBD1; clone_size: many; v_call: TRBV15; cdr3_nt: TGTGCCACCAGCAGAGAGGGACAGATTAATGAAAAACTGTTTTTT; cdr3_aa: CATSREGQINEKLFF
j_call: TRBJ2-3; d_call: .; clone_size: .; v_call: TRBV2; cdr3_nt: TGTGCCAGCCGACTAGGCACAGATACGCAGTATTTT; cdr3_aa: CASRLGTDTQYF
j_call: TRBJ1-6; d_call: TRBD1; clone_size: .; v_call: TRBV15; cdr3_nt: TGTGCCACCAGCCGAGAGGCAGGGGGATCCTATAATTCACCCCTCCACTTT; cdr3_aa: CATSREAGGSYNSPLHF
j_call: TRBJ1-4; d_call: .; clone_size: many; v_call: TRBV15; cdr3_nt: TGTGCCACCAGCAGAGATGTGGGAACCTCTAATGAAAAACTGTTTTTT; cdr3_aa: CATSRDVGTSNEKLFF
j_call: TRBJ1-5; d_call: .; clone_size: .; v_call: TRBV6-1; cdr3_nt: TGTGCCAGCAGTTACGACAGGACAAATCAGCCCCAGCATTTT; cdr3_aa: CASSYDRTNQPQHF
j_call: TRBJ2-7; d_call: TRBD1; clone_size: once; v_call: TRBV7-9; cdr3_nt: TGTGCCAGCAGAACCGGGACAGGGAGGGCCTACGAGCAGTACTTC; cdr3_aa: CASRTGTGRAYEQYF
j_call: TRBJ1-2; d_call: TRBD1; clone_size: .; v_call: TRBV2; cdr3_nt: TGTGCCAGCTCACCAATGACAGGGGGCGACTATGGCTACACCTTC; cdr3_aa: CASSPMTGGDYGYTF
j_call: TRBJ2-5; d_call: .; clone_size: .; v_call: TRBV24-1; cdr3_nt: TGTGCCACCAGTGATCAAGGGGTCGGGGAAGAGACCCAGTACTTC; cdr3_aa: CATSDQGVGEETQYF
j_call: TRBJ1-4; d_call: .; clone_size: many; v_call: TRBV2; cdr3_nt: TGTGCCAGCAGTGAACATTCACGGGAAAAACTGTTTTTT; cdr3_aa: CASSEHSREKLFF
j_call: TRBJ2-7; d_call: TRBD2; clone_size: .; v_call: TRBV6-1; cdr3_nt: TGTGCCAGCATAAATCAGCGGGAGGGCTACGAGCAGTACTTC; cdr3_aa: CASINQREGYEQYF
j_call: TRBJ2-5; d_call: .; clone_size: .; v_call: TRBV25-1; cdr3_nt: TGTGCCAGCTCCCGGGCCAGGGACGAGACCCAGTACTTC; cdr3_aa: CASSRARDETQYF
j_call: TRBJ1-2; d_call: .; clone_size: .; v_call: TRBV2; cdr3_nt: TGTGCCAGCAGTGAAACTGAAGCTAACTATGGCTACACCTTC; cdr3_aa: CASSETEANYGYTF
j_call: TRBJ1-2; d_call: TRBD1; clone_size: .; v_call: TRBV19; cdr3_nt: TGTGCCAGTAGCACCGGGACAGGGATCAATGGTTTCGGAGCTAACTATGGCTACACCTTC; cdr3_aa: CASSTGTGINGFGANYGYTF
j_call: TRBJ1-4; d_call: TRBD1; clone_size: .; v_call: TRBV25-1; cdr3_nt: TGTGCCAGCAGCTGGGACAGGGTGACTGGAAAACTGTTTTTT; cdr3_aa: CASSWDRVTGKLFF